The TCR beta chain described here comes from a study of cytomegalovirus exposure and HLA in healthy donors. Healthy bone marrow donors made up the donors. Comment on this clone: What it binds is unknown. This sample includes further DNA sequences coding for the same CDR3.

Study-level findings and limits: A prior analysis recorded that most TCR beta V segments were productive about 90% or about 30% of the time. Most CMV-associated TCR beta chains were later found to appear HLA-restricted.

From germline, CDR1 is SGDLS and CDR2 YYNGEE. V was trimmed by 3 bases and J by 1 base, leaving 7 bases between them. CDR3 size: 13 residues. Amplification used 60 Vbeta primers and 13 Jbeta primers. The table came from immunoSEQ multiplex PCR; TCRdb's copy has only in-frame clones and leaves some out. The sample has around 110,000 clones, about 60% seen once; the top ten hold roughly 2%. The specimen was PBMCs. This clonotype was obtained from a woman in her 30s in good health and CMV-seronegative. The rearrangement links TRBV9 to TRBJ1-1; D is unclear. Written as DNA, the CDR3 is TGTGCCAGCAGCGGCGGCCAGAACACTGAAGCTTTCTTT. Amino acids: CASSGGQNTEAFF.